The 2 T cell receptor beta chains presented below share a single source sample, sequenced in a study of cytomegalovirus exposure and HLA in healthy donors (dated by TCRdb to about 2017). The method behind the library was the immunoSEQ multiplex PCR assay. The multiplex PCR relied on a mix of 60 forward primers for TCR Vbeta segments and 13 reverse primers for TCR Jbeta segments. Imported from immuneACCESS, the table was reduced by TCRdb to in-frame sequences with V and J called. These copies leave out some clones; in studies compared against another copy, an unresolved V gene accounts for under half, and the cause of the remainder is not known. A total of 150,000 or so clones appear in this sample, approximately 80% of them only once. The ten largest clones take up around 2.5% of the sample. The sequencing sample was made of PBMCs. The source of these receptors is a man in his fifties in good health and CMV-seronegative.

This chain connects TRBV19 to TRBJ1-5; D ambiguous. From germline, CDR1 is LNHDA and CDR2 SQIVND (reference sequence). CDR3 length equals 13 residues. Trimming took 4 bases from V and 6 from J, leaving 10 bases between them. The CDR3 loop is CASSTGVGQPQHF. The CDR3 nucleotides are TGTGCCAGTAGTACCGGGGTAGGTCAGCCCCAGCATTTT.

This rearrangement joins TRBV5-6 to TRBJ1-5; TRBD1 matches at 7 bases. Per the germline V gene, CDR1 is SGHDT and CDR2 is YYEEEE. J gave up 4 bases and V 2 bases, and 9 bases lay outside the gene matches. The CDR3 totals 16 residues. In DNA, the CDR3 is TGTGCCAGCAGCTTATCACAGGGGTTGGGGAATCAGCCCCAGCATTTT. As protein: CASSLSQGLGNQPQHF. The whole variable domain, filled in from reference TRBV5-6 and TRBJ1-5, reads DAGVTQSPTHLIKTRGQQVTLRCSPKSGHDTVSWYQQALGQGPQFIFQYYEEEERQRGNFPDRFSGHQFPNYSSELNVNALLLGDSALYLCASSLSQGLGNQPQHFGDGTRLSIL.